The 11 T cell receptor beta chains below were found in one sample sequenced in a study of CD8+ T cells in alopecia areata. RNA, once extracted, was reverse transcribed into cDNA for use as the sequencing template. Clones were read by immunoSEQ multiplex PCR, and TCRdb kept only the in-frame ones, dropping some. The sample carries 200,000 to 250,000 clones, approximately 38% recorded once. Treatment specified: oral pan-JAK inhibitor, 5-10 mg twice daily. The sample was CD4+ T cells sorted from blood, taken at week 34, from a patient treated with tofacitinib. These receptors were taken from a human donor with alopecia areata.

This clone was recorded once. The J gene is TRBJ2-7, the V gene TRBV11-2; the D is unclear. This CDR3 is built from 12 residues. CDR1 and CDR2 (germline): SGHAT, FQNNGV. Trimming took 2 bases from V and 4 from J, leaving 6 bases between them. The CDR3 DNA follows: TGTGCCAGCAGCTTACCCGGTTACGAGCAGTACTTC. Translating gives CASSLPGYEQYF.

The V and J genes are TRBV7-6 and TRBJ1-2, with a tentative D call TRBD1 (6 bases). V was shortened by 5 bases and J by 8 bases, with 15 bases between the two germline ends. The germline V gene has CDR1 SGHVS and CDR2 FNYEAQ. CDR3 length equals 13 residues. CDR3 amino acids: CASSPGDVQGYTF. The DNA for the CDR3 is TGTGCCAGCAGCCCAGGGGACGTACAGGGCTACACCTTC.

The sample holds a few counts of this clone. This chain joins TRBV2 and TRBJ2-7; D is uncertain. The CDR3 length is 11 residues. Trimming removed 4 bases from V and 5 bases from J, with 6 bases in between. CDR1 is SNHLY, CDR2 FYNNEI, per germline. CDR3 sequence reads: CASSGFDEQYF. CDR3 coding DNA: TGTGCCAGCAGTGGGTTCGACGAGCAGTACTTC.

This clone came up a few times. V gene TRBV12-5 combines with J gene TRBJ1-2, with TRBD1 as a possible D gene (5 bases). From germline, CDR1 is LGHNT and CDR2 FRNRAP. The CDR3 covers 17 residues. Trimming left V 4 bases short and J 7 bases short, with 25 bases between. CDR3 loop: CASGSLPTQASSLGYTF. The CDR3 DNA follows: TGTGCTAGTGGTTCGCTCCCTACACAGGCATCCTCCCTTGGCTACACCTTC.

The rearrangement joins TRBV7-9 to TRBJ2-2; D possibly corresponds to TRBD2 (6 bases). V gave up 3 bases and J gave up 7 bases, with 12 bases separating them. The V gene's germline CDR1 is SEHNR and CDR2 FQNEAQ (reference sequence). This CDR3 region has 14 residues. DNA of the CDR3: TGTGCCAGCAGCTTGATCGGGGGTCTCGGGGAGCTGTTTTTT. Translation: CASSLIGGLGELFF.

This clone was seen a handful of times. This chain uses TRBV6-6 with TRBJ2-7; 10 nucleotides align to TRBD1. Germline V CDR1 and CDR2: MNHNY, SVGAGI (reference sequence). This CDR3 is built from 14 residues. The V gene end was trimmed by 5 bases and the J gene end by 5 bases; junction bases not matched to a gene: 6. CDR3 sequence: CASSPGQGDHEQYF. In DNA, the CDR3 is TGTGCCAGCAGTCCAGGACAGGGGGACCACGAGCAGTACTTC.

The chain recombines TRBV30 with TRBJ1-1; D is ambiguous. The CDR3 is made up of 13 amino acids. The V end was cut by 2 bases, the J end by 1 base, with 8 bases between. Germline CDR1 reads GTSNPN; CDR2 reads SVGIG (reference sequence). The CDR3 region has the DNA TGTGCCTGGAGTCGGATCCCGAACACTGAAGCTTTCTTT. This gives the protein CAWSRIPNTEAFF.

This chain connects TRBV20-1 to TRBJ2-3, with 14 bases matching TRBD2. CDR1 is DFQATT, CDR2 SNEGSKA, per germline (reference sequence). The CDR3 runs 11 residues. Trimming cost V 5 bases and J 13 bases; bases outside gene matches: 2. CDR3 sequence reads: CSAWTSGGKYF. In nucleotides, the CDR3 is TGCAGTGCTTGGACTAGCGGGGGGAAGTATTTT.

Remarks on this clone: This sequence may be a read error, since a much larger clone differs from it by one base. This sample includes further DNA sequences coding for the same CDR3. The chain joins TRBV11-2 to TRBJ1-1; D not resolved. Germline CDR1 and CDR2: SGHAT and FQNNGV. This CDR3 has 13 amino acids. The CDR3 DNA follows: TGTGCCAGCAGCTTAACCAAGAACACTGAGGCTTTCTTT. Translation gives CASSLTKNTEAFF.

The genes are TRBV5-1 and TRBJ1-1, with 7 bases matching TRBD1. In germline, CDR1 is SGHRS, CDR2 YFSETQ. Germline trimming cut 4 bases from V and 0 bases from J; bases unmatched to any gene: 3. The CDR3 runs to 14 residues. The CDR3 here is CASSPTGVNTEAFF. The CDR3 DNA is TGCGCCAGCAGCCCAACAGGGGTGAACACTGAAGCTTTCTTT. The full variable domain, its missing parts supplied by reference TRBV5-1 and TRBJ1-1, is KAGVTQTPRYLIKTRGQQVTLSCSPISGHRSVSWYQQTPGQGLQFLFEYFSETQRNKGNFPGRFSGRQFSNSRSEMNVSTLELGDSALYLCASSPTGVNTEAFFGQGTRLTVV.

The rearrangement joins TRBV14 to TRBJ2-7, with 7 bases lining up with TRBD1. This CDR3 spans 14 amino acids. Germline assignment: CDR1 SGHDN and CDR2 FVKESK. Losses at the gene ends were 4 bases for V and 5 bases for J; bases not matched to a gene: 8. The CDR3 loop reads CASSRNRGANEQYF. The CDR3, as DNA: TGTGCCAGCAGCCGGAACAGGGGAGCCAACGAGCAGTACTTC.